The entry below gives a single TCR beta chain sequence along with its context. Its antigen is unidentified. The data stem from a study of T cell responses to AZD1222 COVID-19 vaccine. Study observations and caveats: A rise in Spike-specific TCR breadth and depth followed two AZD1222 doses. Repertoires were collected only later (after the peak T cell response had occurred).

CDR3 length: 14 residues. Between the trimmed V and J ends, which lost 3 bases and 5 bases, there was a span of 10 bases. Per germline, CDR1 MGHDK and CDR2 SYGVNS. TCRdb's copy holds only in-frame clones and misses some; the assay was immunoSEQ multiplex PCR. This sample has more than 120,000 clones; roughly 91% occur once, and the top ten carry approximately 5%. V is TRBV25-1 and J is TRBJ1-4; tentative D call: TRBD1 (6 bases). The sequencing here drew on peripheral blood, taken on day 0 of AZD1222 vaccination. The clonotype comes from an adult in good health. CDR3: CASSEGTGNEKLFF. The CDR3 DNA reads as TGTGCCAGCAGTGAGGGTACAGGGAATGAAAAACTGTTTTTT. Complete variable domain (other parts from reference TRBV25-1 and TRBJ1-4): EADIYQTPRYLVIGTGKKITLECSQTMGHDKMYWYQQDPGMELHLIHYSYGVNSTEKGDLSSESTVSRIRTEHFPLTLESARPSHTSQYLCASSEGTGNEKLFFGSGTQLSVL.